Listed below are T cell receptor beta chains from one sample, sequenced in a study of read filtering for tumor transcriptome and immune sequencing. Using its own MiXCR run on the reads, TCRdb lists one record per CDR3 protein. The sample carries 30,000 to 50,000 distinct CDR3 sequences, about 12% recorded once. Sample: a population of CD138-negative cells sorted from bone marrow. The receptor set was obtained from a donor at least 40 years old with multiple myeloma. Both conserved end residues are part of each CDR3. The D gene is left open where the match is weak. Size values are once, few and many counts, or a class for expanded clones, and some rows have none.

clone size: many
J gene: TRBJ2-7
D gene: NA
V gene: TRBV20-1
CDR3 protein: CSAPQSYEQYF
CDR3 DNA: TGCAGTGCCCCCCAGTCCTACGAGCAGTACTTC

clone size: many
J gene: TRBJ1-2
D gene: NA
V gene: TRBV6-2/TRBV6-3
CDR3 protein: CASSYVAANYGYTF
CDR3 DNA: TGTGCCAGCAGTTATGTCGCCGCTAACTATGGCTACACCTTC

clone size: many
J gene: TRBJ1-5
D gene: NA
V gene: TRBV5-1
CDR3 protein: CASSPGGNQPQHF
CDR3 DNA: TGCGCCAGCAGCCCGGGAGGCAATCAGCCCCAGCATTTT

clone size: many
J gene: TRBJ2-1
D gene: TRBD1
V gene: TRBV7-9
CDR3 protein: CASSHRDRAYNEQFF
CDR3 DNA: TGTGCCAGCAGCCACAGGGACAGGGCGTACAATGAGCAGTTCTTC

clone size: many
J gene: TRBJ1-1
D gene: TRBD1
V gene: TRBV7-2
CDR3 protein: CASSPTGGANTEAFF
CDR3 DNA: TGTGCCAGCAGCCCGACAGGGGGGGCGAACACTGAAGCTTTCTTT

clone size: many
J gene: TRBJ2-5
D gene: NA
V gene: TRBV28
CDR3 protein: CASSTSGGETQYF
CDR3 DNA: TGTGCCAGCAGTACGTCAGGGGGGGAGACCCAGTACTTC

clone size: few
J gene: TRBJ2-5
D gene: TRBD1
V gene: TRBV20-1
CDR3 protein: CSAENRGLEETQDF
CDR3 DNA: TGCAGTGCAGAGAACAGGGGTCTCGAGGAGACCCAGGACTTC

clone size: many
J gene: TRBJ2-1
D gene: NA
V gene: TRBV7-2
CDR3 protein: CASSLEFEQFF
CDR3 DNA: TGTGCCAGCAGCTTAGAATTTGAGCAGTTCTTC

clone size: NA
J gene: TRBJ1-5
D gene: NA
V gene: TRBV12-3/TRBV12-4
CDR3 protein: CASSPTGGGGPQHF
CDR3 DNA: TGTGCCAGCAGTCCGACAGGTGGGGGGGGGCCCCAGCATTTT

clone size: many
J gene: TRBJ2-1
D gene: NA
V gene: TRBV14
CDR3 protein: CASSQVRLNEQFF
CDR3 DNA: TGTGCCAGCAGCCAAGTCCGGCTCAATGAGCAGTTCTTC

clone size: many
J gene: TRBJ1-1
D gene: NA
V gene: TRBV12-3/TRBV12-4
CDR3 protein: CASSTSLRPNTEAFF
CDR3 DNA: TGTGCCAGCAGTACATCGCTGAGGCCGAACACTGAAGCTTTCTTT

clone size: many
J gene: TRBJ2-3
D gene: NA
V gene: TRBV20-1
CDR3 protein: CSVFGGALTDTQYF
CDR3 DNA: TGCAGTGTCTTTGGCGGGGCGCTCACAGATACGCAGTATTTT

clone size: many
J gene: TRBJ2-5
D gene: NA
V gene: TRBV7-8
CDR3 protein: CASRMGGETQYF
CDR3 DNA: TGTGCCAGCAGAATGGGGGGAGAGACCCAGTACTTC

clone size: many
J gene: TRBJ2-7
D gene: NA
V gene: TRBV5-1
CDR3 protein: CASSLGAGYAYEQYF
CDR3 DNA: TGCGCCAGCAGCTTGGGGGCAGGGTATGCCTACGAGCAGTACTTC

clone size: NA
J gene: TRBJ2-3
D gene: NA
V gene: TRBV7-6
CDR3 protein: CASSLLGGTSTDTQYF
CDR3 DNA: TGTGCCAGCAGCTTGCTAGGTGGGACGTCCACAGATACGCAGTATTTT

clone size: many
J gene: TRBJ2-5
D gene: TRBD1
V gene: TRBV9
CDR3 protein: CASSMGQGAETQYF
CDR3 DNA: TGTGCCAGCAGCATGGGACAGGGGGCAGAGACCCAGTACTTC

clone size: many
J gene: TRBJ2-2
D gene: TRBD1
V gene: TRBV5-1
CDR3 protein: CASSLEGGNTGELFF
CDR3 DNA: TGCGCCAGCAGCTTGGAAGGGGGCAACACCGGGGAGCTGTTTTTT

clone size: NA
J gene: TRBJ1-5
D gene: NA
V gene: TRBV20-1
CDR3 protein: CSARGTASQPQHF
CDR3 DNA: TGCAGTGCTAGAGGGACAGCGAGTCAGCCCCAGCATTTT

clone size: medium-sized
J gene: TRBJ2-1
D gene: TRBD1
V gene: TRBV20-1
CDR3 protein: CSARLPGQGTDNEQFF
CDR3 DNA: TGCAGTGCTAGATTACCGGGACAGGGGACGGACAATGAGCAGTTCTTC

clone size: many
J gene: TRBJ1-4
D gene: TRBD1
V gene: TRBV10-3
CDR3 protein: CAVGTGSEKLFF
CDR3 DNA: TGTGCCGTCGGGACAGGGAGTGAAAAACTGTTTTTT

clone size: many
J gene: TRBJ2-1
D gene: NA
V gene: TRBV6-2/TRBV6-3
CDR3 protein: CASSEISRDQFF
CDR3 DNA: TGTGCCAGCAGTGAAATTTCTAGGGATCAGTTCTTC

clone size: many
J gene: TRBJ2-5
D gene: NA
V gene: TRBV7-2
CDR3 protein: CASSFETVQETQYF
CDR3 DNA: TGTGCCAGCAGCTTTGAGACAGTCCAAGAGACCCAGTACTTC

clone size: many
J gene: TRBJ1-2
D gene: NA
V gene: TRBV7-9
CDR3 protein: CASSPNRDSWGYGYTF
CDR3 DNA: TGTGCCAGCAGCCCGAACCGGGACTCATGGGGCTATGGCTACACCTTC

clone size: many
J gene: TRBJ1-5
D gene: NA
V gene: TRBV5-1
CDR3 protein: CASSLGGLSNQPQHF
CDR3 DNA: TGCGCCAGCAGCTTGGGGGGGCTGAGCAATCAGCCCCAGCATTTT

clone size: once
J gene: TRBJ2-1
D gene: NA
V gene: TRBV7-8
CDR3 protein: CASSSQFSSYNDQFF
CDR3 DNA: TGTGCCAGCAGCTCACAGTTCAGTTCCTACAATGATCAGTTCTTC

clone size: many
J gene: TRBJ2-7
D gene: NA
V gene: TRBV5-1
CDR3 protein: CASSLSGLTYEQYF
CDR3 DNA: TGCGCCAGCAGCTTATCGGGTCTTACCTACGAGCAGTACTTC

clone size: NA
J gene: TRBJ1-4
D gene: NA
V gene: TRBV7-8
CDR3 protein: CASSGTIATNEKLLF
CDR3 DNA: TGTGCCAGCAGCGGGACCATTGCAACTAATGAAAAACTGCTTTTT

clone size: many
J gene: TRBJ2-3
D gene: NA
V gene: TRBV27
CDR3 protein: CASSSTSTDTQYF
CDR3 DNA: TGTGCCAGCAGTTCGACTAGCACAGATACGCAGTATTTT

clone size: many
J gene: TRBJ2-7
D gene: TRBD2
V gene: TRBV5-1
CDR3 protein: CASRLSGGPLYEQYF
CDR3 DNA: TGCGCCAGCAGACTTAGCGGGGGACCCCTCTACGAGCAGTACTTC

clone size: many
J gene: TRBJ1-2
D gene: NA
V gene: TRBV6-1
CDR3 protein: CASSATGTLYGYTF
CDR3 DNA: TGTGCCAGCAGTGCAACCGGGACACTCTATGGCTACACCTTC

clone size: many
J gene: TRBJ2-1
D gene: NA
V gene: TRBV20-1
CDR3 protein: CSADRVGGHEQFF
CDR3 DNA: TGCAGTGCGGACCGGGTCGGGGGACACGAGCAGTTCTTC

clone size: few
J gene: TRBJ2-5
D gene: TRBD2
V gene: TRBV5-4
CDR3 protein: CASTFGGGPQETQYF
CDR3 DNA: TGTGCCAGCACCTTTGGGGGGGGTCCCCAAGAGACCCAGTACTTC

clone size: many
J gene: TRBJ1-1
D gene: NA
V gene: TRBV5-1
CDR3 protein: CASSLISGMGTEAFF
CDR3 DNA: TGCGCCAGCAGCTTGATTTCTGGGATGGGAACTGAAGCTTTCTTT

clone size: many
J gene: TRBJ2-6
D gene: NA
V gene: TRBV10-2
CDR3 protein: CASSEKGGSGANVLTF
CDR3 DNA: TGCGCCAGCAGTGAGAAGGGGGGCTCTGGGGCCAACGTCCTGACTTTC

clone size: many
J gene: TRBJ1-1
D gene: TRBD1
V gene: TRBV28
CDR3 protein: CASRIIQGARTEAFF
CDR3 DNA: TGTGCCAGCAGGATTATACAGGGGGCGCGCACTGAAGCTTTCTTT

clone size: once
J gene: TRBJ2-7
D gene: TRBD2
V gene: TRBV7-8
CDR3 protein: CASSSLAGVSYKQYF
CDR3 DNA: TGTGCCAGCAGCTCGCTAGCGGGGGTCTCCTACAAGCAGTACTTC

clone size: many
J gene: TRBJ2-5
D gene: NA
V gene: TRBV18
CDR3 protein: CASSRETQETQYF
CDR3 DNA: TGTGCCAGCTCTCGGGAGACACAAGAGACCCAGTACTTC

clone size: many
J gene: TRBJ1-1
D gene: NA
V gene: TRBV28
CDR3 protein: CASTLSDLMNTEAFF
CDR3 DNA: TGTGCCAGCACCCTGTCGGATCTCATGAACACTGAAGCTTTCTTT

clone size: many
J gene: TRBJ2-3
D gene: TRBD2
V gene: TRBV11-2
CDR3 protein: CASSFVAGSTDTQYF
CDR3 DNA: TGTGCCAGCAGCTTCGTAGCGGGGTCCACAGATACGCAGTATTTT

clone size: NA
J gene: TRBJ2-7
D gene: TRBD2
V gene: TRBV28
CDR3 protein: CAWRSGASNEQYF
CDR3 DNA: TGTGCCTGGCGAAGCGGGGCCTCCAACGAGCAGTACTTC

clone size: many
J gene: TRBJ2-7
D gene: NA
V gene: TRBV11-2
CDR3 protein: CASSSGQTYEQYF
CDR3 DNA: TGTGCCAGCAGCTCCGGACAGACCTACGAGCAGTACTTC